This T cell receptor beta chain derives from a study of draining lymph node invasion in breast cancer (dated by TCRdb to about 2020). With respect to the entire study: Histology and cytokeratin immunohistochemistry were used to diagnose nodal metastasis, and EpCAM/CD45 flow cytometry was used to confirm the diagnosis. The separate targeted TCR sequencing included lymph nodes from five patients, and primary tumors were also sequenced for three of those five patients. From each patient, matched non-invaded and tumor-invaded tumor-draining lymph nodes and the primary tumor were collected, and both Treg and Tconv subsets were profiled. Across breast cancer tissues, a separate targeted assay used bulk TCR-beta CDR3 sequencing to compare sorted memory regulatory T cells with memory conventional CD4 T cells. Findings and caveats that apply to the study as a whole: The data could not determine whether Treg conversion took place in a particular organ or whether converted Tregs recirculated between nodes and tumor. Across all tissues in the targeted TCR-seq data, Tregs appeared to be more clonally expanded than Tconvs, and both subsets showed lower diversity in tumor than in lymph nodes. In each tissue, about 12-25% of Treg TCRs were also present in Tconvs, a finding interpreted as suggesting peripheral induction of Tregs. The tumor top-100 clone tracking analysis could be carried out in only a couple of patients. Some of the top 100 tumor clones were detected in invaded and non-invaded nodes, suggesting recirculation between tumor and draining nodes. TCRs shared between the Treg and Tconv subsets were viewed as suggestive of, but not proof of, a common clonal origin.

A distance of 13 bases separates the germline ends of V and J, which lose 9 bases and 2 bases respectively. Taken from the germline V gene, the CDR1 and CDR2 loops are KGHDR and SFDVKD. Spanning cysteine to phenylalanine, the CDR3 consists of 14 amino acids. The kept DNA is CDR3 alone, 42 bases in frame from the first base. Memory conventional CD4 T cells were sorted as CD4+ CD45RA- CD25- cells. Whether a tumor-draining lymph node counted as invaded or non-invaded depended on the presence or absence of metastatic tumor cells. T cells were pre-enriched with a Miltenyi Pan T Cell isolation kit before staining and sorting. Immunohistochemistry for estrogen receptor, progesterone receptor, HER2 and Ki-67 was used to characterize primary tumors. Within a few hours after surgery, fresh surgical tissue was processed by cutting the tissue into small fragments. The tissue fragments were enzymatically digested with Liberase TL plus DNase for roughly 20 minutes and then passed through a 40-micrometer strainer. Sorting used a BD FACS Aria II with roughly 98-99% purity, after DAPI live/dead staining. Sorted cells were lysed in TCL buffer, and RNA was purified with a Norgen Single Cell RNA purification kit including DNase treatment.

The method behind the library was bulk RNA-seq. The instrument given in TCRdb is Illumina HiSeq 2500. Per the authors' processing: CDR3 sequences in the separate targeted TCR-seq dataset were extracted from raw reads and quantified using MiXCR version 2.1.5 with default parameters. The separate targeted TCR-seq dataset defined each TCR-beta clone by its combination of V gene, J gene and CDR3 sequence. In the separate targeted TCR-seq dataset, clones with fewer than three counts were first removed, after which only the 90% most strongly expressed clones per sample were kept. In the separate targeted TCR-seq dataset, Treg-Tconv overlap was calculated per tissue as the number of shared clones divided by the total number of Treg clones, multiplied by 100. Using fastp trimming at Q25 and MiXCR clonotype assembly, TCRdb reanalyzed the public sequencing data and kept in-frame beta chains. Each CDR3 protein gets just one entry, which takes the most common genes and DNA from the rows behind it. The V and J calls and clone size come from TCRdb's table, not from the authors' own analysis. Recorded for this sample are more than 2,500 distinct CDR3 sequences; about three quarters of them occurred a single time. Together, the top ten hold approximately 10% of the sample.

Details on this clonotype: There is no known antigen for this receptor. Per-nucleotide qualities are absent, and no much larger clonotype sits a single base away.

The V and J segments used are TRBV24-1 and TRBJ1-5, with the D gene not confidently named. The sequenced sample consisted of sorted memory CD4+ effector T cells from a lymph node. This specimen's cell subset or site label, per the study, means: CD45RA-negative sorted CD4+ T cells (memory Tconv or effector/memory Treg). This TCR was sampled from a female donor with luminal breast cancer. At the DNA level, the sequence is TGTGCCACCGAGGAGGCTTCCCGCAATCAGCCCCAGCATTTT. Its protein reads: CATEEASRNQPQHF.